Listed below are T cell receptor beta chains from one sample, sequenced in a study of cytomegalovirus exposure and HLA in healthy donors. Libraries were prepared by immunoSEQ multiplex PCR; TCRdb keeps only in-frame clonotypes and omits some of them. This listing includes around 200,000 clones. The sequenced material came from PBMCs. These receptors were obtained from a woman aged 18-29 years in good health and CMV-seropositive. CDR3s include the opening cysteine and the closing phenylalanine or tryptophan. The order of the fields is D gene, V gene, J gene, CDR3 protein, CDR3 DNA. A D gene is named only where the DNA matches it firmly.

D: TRBD1; V: TRBV7-9; J: TRBJ1-4; CDR3: CASSSQGVPGEKLFF; DNA: TGTGCCAGCAGCTCTCAGGGGGTGCCTGGGGAAAAACTGTTTTTT
D: TRBD1; V: TRBV7-9; J: TRBJ1-5; CDR3: CASSSGQSNQPQHF; DNA: TGTGCCAGCAGCTCGGGACAGAGCAATCAGCCCCAGCATTTT
D: -; V: TRBV30; J: TRBJ1-3; CDR3: CAWSVRGTGQWHGNTIYF; DNA: TGTGCCTGGAGTGTCCGGGGCACAGGGCAATGGCATGGAAACACCATATATTTT
D: TRBD1; V: TRBV10-2; J: TRBJ1-1; CDR3: CASSAGLKTGRLNTEAFF; DNA: TGCGCCAGCAGTGCTGGGCTTAAGACAGGGAGGTTGAACACTGAAGCTTTCTTT
D: TRBD1; V: TRBV5-4; J: TRBJ1-1; CDR3: CASSPGAGGEAFF; DNA: TGTGCCAGCAGCCCTGGGGCAGGGGGTGAAGCTTTCTTT
D: TRBD1; V: TRBV30; J: TRBJ1-5; CDR3: CAWTSRAPGGNQPQHF; DNA: TGTGCCTGGACCTCCCGGGCCCCAGGGGGTAATCAGCCCCAGCATTTT
D: -; V: TRBV4-3; J: TRBJ2-1; CDR3: CASSQDLRDDYNEQFF; DNA: TGCGCCAGCAGCCAAGATTTACGAGATGACTACAATGAGCAGTTCTTC
D: -; V: TRBV5-1; J: TRBJ1-2; CDR3: CASSLSGSGGYTF; DNA: TGCGCCAGCAGCTTGAGCGGGTCCGGTGGCTACACCTTC
D: -; V: TRBV15; J: TRBJ2-7; CDR3: CATSLGGLDSYEQYF; DNA: TGTGCCACCAGCTTAGGCGGACTCGACTCCTACGAGCAGTACTTC
D: TRBD2; V: TRBV6-1; J: TRBJ2-3; CDR3: CASSDGVAGMDTQYF; DNA: TGTGCCAGCAGTGATGGGGTAGCGGGGATGGATACGCAGTATTTT
D: TRBD1; V: TRBV27; J: TRBJ1-5; CDR3: CASMTGGGQPQHF; DNA: TGTGCCAGCATGACAGGGGGGGGTCAGCCCCAGCATTTT
D: TRBD1; V: TRBV15; J: TRBJ2-7; CDR3: CATSRRDSSLYEQYF; DNA: TGTGCCACCAGCAGAAGGGACAGTTCCCTTTACGAGCAGTACTTC
D: TRBD1; V: TRBV7-3; J: TRBJ2-1; CDR3: CASSLRGQGAQEQFF; DNA: TGTGCCAGCAGCTTAAGGGGACAGGGGGCTCAAGAGCAGTTCTTC
D: TRBD2; V: TRBV7-2; J: TRBJ2-3; CDR3: CASSGGLAPTDTQYF; DNA: TGTGCCAGCAGCGGTGGACTAGCACCTACAGATACGCAGTATTTT
D: -; V: TRBV29-1; J: TRBJ1-2; CDR3: CSVEGLDGYTF; DNA: TGCAGCGTTGAAGGACTAGATGGCTACACCTTC
D: -; V: TRBV6-5; J: TRBJ2-5; CDR3: CASSDSRGETQYF; DNA: TGTGCCAGCAGTGACTCCCGAGGGGAGACCCAGTACTTC
D: -; V: TRBV13; J: TRBJ2-2; CDR3: CASSSPLITGERELFF; DNA: TGTGCCAGCAGCTCCCCCTTAATTACGGGGGAGCGGGAGCTGTTTTTT
D: -; V: TRBV15; J: TRBJ2-5; CDR3: CATSREMGGSETQYF; DNA: TGTGCCACCAGCAGGGAAATGGGGGGTTCAGAGACCCAGTACTTC
D: -; V: TRBV5-6; J: TRBJ2-1; CDR3: CASSLGNRDEQFF; DNA: TGTGCCAGCAGCTTGGGGAACAGAGATGAGCAGTTCTTC
D: TRBD2; V: TRBV7-3; J: TRBJ2-1; CDR3: CASSLYPLAGPNEQFF; DNA: TGTGCCAGCAGCTTATACCCCCTAGCGGGCCCCAATGAGCAGTTCTTC
D: -; V: TRBV5-6; J: TRBJ2-7; CDR3: CASSLGLQPYEQYF; DNA: TGTGCCAGCAGCTTGGGTCTACAGCCCTACGAGCAGTACTTC
D: -; V: TRBV2; J: TRBJ2-5; CDR3: CASATSGPETQYF; DNA: TGTGCCAGCGCAACAAGCGGCCCAGAGACCCAGTACTTC
D: -; V: TRBV5-1; J: TRBJ1-4; CDR3: CASSLRGLNEKLFF; DNA: TGCGCCAGCAGCTTGAGGGGTCTGAATGAAAAACTGTTTTTT
D: -; V: TRBV29-1; J: TRBJ2-1; CDR3: CSVPDLGGEQFF; DNA: TGCAGCGTTCCCGATCTGGGGGGTGAGCAGTTCTTC
D: -; V: TRBV10-3; J: TRBJ1-2; CDR3: CAISELQSNYGYTF; DNA: TGTGCCATCAGTGAGTTACAGTCTAACTATGGCTACACCTTC
D: -; V: TRBV30; J: TRBJ2-2; CDR3: CAWTHTRIRTANTGELFF; DNA: TGTGCCTGGACCCATACCCGAATTAGGACAGCCAACACCGGGGAGCTGTTTTTT
D: -; V: TRBV27; J: TRBJ2-5; CDR3: CASSLRGIGPGEQYF; DNA: TGTGCCAGCAGTTTACGGGGGATAGGGCCCGGAGAGCAGTACTTC
D: -; V: TRBV4-2; J: TRBJ2-5; CDR3: CASSQRTQETQYF; DNA: TGTGCCAGCAGCCAGCGTACGCAAGAGACCCAGTACTTC
D: -; V: TRBV27; J: TRBJ2-3; CDR3: CASSTLGPWDTQYF; DNA: TGTGCCAGCAGTACACTGGGCCCCTGGGATACGCAGTATTTT
D: TRBD1; V: TRBV30; J: TRBJ1-1; CDR3: CAWETPTGIMIEAFF; DNA: TGTGCCTGGGAGACACCGACAGGGATTATGATTGAAGCTTTCTTT
D: -; V: TRBV5-1; J: TRBJ2-3; CDR3: CASSLGTTSTDTQYF; DNA: TGCGCCAGCAGCTTGGGGACTACCAGCACAGATACGCAGTATTTT
D: -; V: TRBV18; J: TRBJ1-1; CDR3: CASSQGPNTEAFF; DNA: TGTGCCAGCTCTCAGGGGCCGAACACTGAAGCTTTCTTT
D: -; V: TRBV13; J: TRBJ2-2; CDR3: CASSRTGRGGTGELFF; DNA: TGTGCCAGCAGCCGCACCGGGCGGGGAGGCACCGGGGAGCTGTTTTTT
D: -; V: TRBV5-4; J: TRBJ2-1; CDR3: CASSFEGSPYNEQFF; DNA: TGTGCCAGCAGCTTTGAGGGCAGCCCCTACAATGAGCAGTTCTTC
D: TRBD1; V: TRBV5-5; J: TRBJ1-4; CDR3: CASSFTGANEKLFF; DNA: TGTGCCAGCAGCTTCACAGGGGCTAATGAAAAACTGTTTTTT
D: -; V: TRBV14; J: TRBJ2-3; CDR3: CASSQGRGVVTQYF; DNA: TGTGCCAGCAGCCAAGGTCGCGGGGTTGTTACGCAGTATTTT
D: -; V: TRBV4-2; J: TRBJ2-6; CDR3: CASSPSLGATGANVLTF; DNA: TGTGCCAGCAGCCCAAGTTTAGGGGCGACGGGGGCCAACGTCCTGACTTTC
D: -; V: TRBV19; J: TRBJ2-6; CDR3: CASSIGSSGANVLTF; DNA: TGTGCCAGTAGTATCGGGTCCTCTGGGGCCAACGTCCTGACTTTC
D: -; V: TRBV7-2; J: TRBJ1-5; CDR3: CASSLSRQNQPQHF; DNA: TGTGCCAGCAGCTTATCGAGGCAAAATCAGCCCCAGCATTTT
D: TRBD1; V: TRBV6-5; J: TRBJ2-7; CDR3: CASSYPTGGNSYEQYF; DNA: TGTGCCAGCAGTTACCCGACAGGGGGAAATTCCTACGAGCAGTACTTC
D: -; V: TRBV5-1; J: TRBJ2-6; CDR3: CASSYTGSGANVLTF; DNA: TGCGCCAGCAGCTACACAGGGTCTGGGGCCAACGTCCTGACTTTC
D: -; V: TRBV6-1; J: TRBJ2-7; CDR3: CASRRLGAPYEQYF; DNA: TGTGCCAGCAGGCGTTTGGGCGCGCCCTACGAGCAGTACTTC
D: -; V: TRBV5-6; J: TRBJ2-3; CDR3: CASSLAGTDTQYF; DNA: TGTGCCAGCAGCTTGGCCGGCACAGATACGCAGTATTTT
D: -; V: TRBV7-9; J: TRBJ1-1; CDR3: CASSHNEGGNTEAFF; DNA: TGTGCCAGCAGCCACAATGAAGGAGGGAACACTGAAGCTTTCTTT
D: -; V: TRBV5-6; J: TRBJ1-6; CDR3: CASSLGGRRTYNSPLHF; DNA: TGTGCCAGCAGCTTGGGGGGCCGAAGGACCTATAATTCACCCCTCCACTTT
D: TRBD1; V: TRBV5-1; J: TRBJ2-3; CDR3: CASSLAGGGTDTQYF; DNA: TGCGCCAGCAGTTTGGCAGGGGGAGGCACAGATACGCAGTATTTT
D: -; V: TRBV4-1; J: TRBJ1-5; CDR3: CASSQAQFNQPQHF; DNA: TGCGCCAGCAGCCAAGCACAGTTCAATCAGCCCCAGCATTTT
D: TRBD2; V: TRBV4-1; J: TRBJ2-7; CDR3: CASSQTGLADSYEQYF; DNA: TGCGCCAGCAGCCAAACGGGACTAGCGGACTCCTACGAGCAGTACTTC
D: -; V: TRBV6-5; J: TRBJ1-1; CDR3: CASSVRGYTEAFF; DNA: TGTGCCAGCAGTGTAAGGGGGTACACTGAAGCTTTCTTT
D: -; V: TRBV11-2; J: TRBJ2-7; CDR3: CASSLGEAGEQYF; DNA: TGTGCCAGCAGCTTGGGGGAGGCGGGCGAGCAGTACTTC
D: TRBD1; V: TRBV5-1; J: TRBJ1-4; CDR3: CASRRDREYEKLFF; DNA: TGCGCCAGCAGGCGGGACAGGGAGTATGAAAAACTGTTTTTT
D: -; V: TRBV5-6; J: TRBJ1-3; CDR3: CASSLDGQSSGNTIYF; DNA: TGTGCCAGCAGCTTGGATGGACAGAGCTCTGGAAACACCATATATTTT
D: -; V: TRBV18; J: TRBJ1-3; CDR3: CASSNSGTLMGITGNTIYF; DNA: TGTGCCAGCTCAAATTCAGGGACTCTGATGGGAATAACTGGAAACACCATATATTTT